A selection of T cell receptor beta chains follows, all from one sample in a study of tumor and adjacent non-tumor tissue in lung cancer. Each CDR3 protein is one row after TCRdb ran MiXCR on the multiplex PCR reads. The table has some 120,000 distinct CDR3 sequences, roughly 67% seen once. The sequenced sample was lung tumor tissue. The receptors stem from a man aged 30 to 39 with non-small cell lung cancer. CDR3s include the opening cysteine and the closing phenylalanine or tryptophan. D genes are given only for firm matches. For some rows the clone size is stated as once, few or many, or as a class when expanded; others skip it.

V gene,D gene,clone size,J gene,CDR3 protein,CDR3 DNA
TRBV6-5,-,once,TRBJ1-1,CASNSWGHEAFF,TGTGCCAGCAATTCCTGGGGTCATGAAGCTTTCTTT
TRBV7-9,TRBD2,few,TRBJ2-5,CASSFGTSDQETQYF,TGTGCCAGCAGCTTCGGGACTAGCGACCAAGAGACCCAGTACTTC
TRBV12-3/TRBV12-4,TRBD1,-,TRBJ1-2,CASSLQGNYGYTF,TGTGCCAGCAGTCTACAGGGGAACTATGGCTACACCTTC
TRBV29-1,-,-,TRBJ1-1,CSVTLTATNQSFF,TGCAGCGTTACCCTGACCGCCACAAACCAATCTTTCTTT
TRBV6-6,TRBD2,many,TRBJ2-5,CASSAGLAGGQTQYF,TGTGCCAGCAGCGCGGGACTAGCGGGTGGACAGACCCAGTACTTC
TRBV5-4,TRBD1,many,TRBJ1-2,CASSLGAGGLDAGYTF,TGTGCCAGCAGCTTGGGGGCAGGGGGCCTAGATGCTGGCTACACCTTC
TRBV5-4,-,-,TRBJ2-5,CASSLYWGRETQYF,TGTGCCAGCAGCTTGTATTGGGGGAGGGAGACCCAGTACTTC
TRBV30,-,-,TRBJ2-1,CAWSLDIINEQFF,TGTGCCTGGAGTCTGGACATAATCAATGAGCAGTTCTTC
TRBV11-2,TRBD1,-,TRBJ1-5,CVSSLATGQGNQPQHF,TGTGTCAGCAGCTTAGCCACAGGACAGGGGAATCAGCCCCAGCATTTT
TRBV7-9,-,-,TRBJ2-3,CASSLAGVTDMQYF,TGTGCCAGCAGCTTAGCGGGAGTGACAGATATGCAGTATTTT
TRBV4-2,-,-,TRBJ2-1,CASRGNNEQIF,TGTGCCAGCAGGGGCAACAATGAGCAGATCTTC
TRBV6-6,-,-,TRBJ2-1,CASSYMDVHNEQFF,TGTGCCAGCAGTTATATGGACGTTCACAATGAGCAGTTCTTC
TRBV7-3,TRBD2,-,TRBJ2-7,CASNLTSGAYEQYF,TGTGCCAGTAACTTAACTAGCGGGGCCTACGAGCAGTACTTC
TRBV6-2/TRBV6-3,-,-,TRBJ2-1,CASSYRRSSYNERFF,TGTGCCAGCAGTTACCGTCGGAGCTCCTACAATGAGCGGTTCTTC
TRBV7-8,-,-,TRBJ2-1,CASSAQDNEHFF,TGTGCCAGCAGCGCACAGGATAATGAGCATTTCTTC
TRBV4-2,TRBD2,-,TRBJ2-1,CASSHPAVGTSGSSEQFF,TGTGCCAGCAGCCACCCTGCGGTCGGGACTAGCGGGAGCAGTGAGCAGTTCTTC
TRBV4-1,-,once,TRBJ1-6,CTSSQGEGNSPLHF,TGCACCAGCAGCCAAGGAGAGGGGAATTCACCCCTCCACTTT
TRBV20-1,-,-,TRBJ2-7,CSVRDGWDEHF,TGCAGTGTTAGAGATGGGTGGGACGAGCACTTC
TRBV11-3,-,-,TRBJ1-1,CTNSTRDRSNAEAFF,TGTACCAACAGCACCAGAGACAGGTCGAACGCTGAAGCTTTCTTT
TRBV21-1,-,-,TRBJ1-6,CASRQQAVPSSYNSPLHF,TGTGCCAGCAGACAGCAGGCAGTGCCGAGCTCCTATAATTCACCCCTCCACTTT
TRBV11-1,-,-,TRBJ2-7,CASGSGGPYEQYF,TGTGCCAGCGGTTCCGGGGGACCCTACGAGCAGTACTTC
TRBV11-2,-,-,TRBJ2-2,CASSFMEAGMLFF,TGTGCCAGCAGTTTTATGGAGGCCGGGATGCTGTTTTTT
TRBV29-1,TRBD1,many,TRBJ2-1,CSVVRQGQREQFF,TGCAGCGTTGTAAGACAGGGGCAACGTGAGCAGTTCTTC
TRBV4-2,TRBD2,-,TRBJ2-1,CASSQHSHSGGTYNEQFF,TGTGCTAGCAGCCAACACTCTCATAGCGGGGGGACCTACAATGAGCAGTTCTTC
TRBV5-1,TRBD1,-,TRBJ1-1,CASSLDTGGSTEAFF,TGCGCCAGCAGCTTGGACACAGGGGGGAGCACTGAAGCTTTCTTT
TRBV29-1,-,few,TRBJ2-7,CSVAVGTGGHEHYF,-
TRBV18,-,-,TRBJ1-3,CASSFDASSGNTIYF,TGTGCCAGCTCATTCGATGCTAGCTCTGGAAACACCATATATTTT
TRBV24-1,-,-,TRBJ2-1,CATSPAGPVDNEQFF,TGTGCCACCTCCCCCGCAGGACCCGTAGACAATGAGCAGTTCTTC
TRBV7-8,-,-,TRBJ2-7,CASSPNFYEQYF,TGTGCAAGCAGCCCCAACTTCTACGAGCAGTACTTC
TRBV29-1,TRBD1,-,TRBJ2-7,CSIDIRTGGHEQYF,TGCAGCATTGATATAAGGACAGGGGGCCACGAGCAGTACTTC
TRBV6-5,-,many,TRBJ1-2,CASTRGYGYTF,TGTGCCAGCACGAGGGGCTATGGCTACACCTTC
TRBV7-8,-,-,TRBJ2-1,CASSLRHLRGSSYNKQFF,TGTGCCAGCAGCCTACGCCACTTAAGGGGGAGCTCCTACAATAAGCAGTTCTTC
TRBV24-1,TRBD1,-,TRBJ2-7,CATSDTTTGSNEQYF,TGTGCCACCAGTGATACCACGACAGGGTCGAACGAGCAGTACTTC
TRBV6-2/TRBV6-3,-,many,TRBJ2-3,CASRANTPDTQYF,TGTGCCAGCAGGGCGAATACGCCAGATACGCAGTATTTT
TRBV20-1,-,-,TRBJ2-5,CSVGEWEETQYF,TGCAGTGTGGGAGAATGGGAGGAGACCCAGTACTTC
TRBV11-2,-,once,TRBJ1-2,CASSLSPLNNYGYTF,TGTGCCAGCAGCTTATCTCCTCTAAATAACTATGGCTACACCTTC